Shown below are 9 T cell receptor beta chains from a single sample sequenced in a study of blood T cell repertoires in COVID-19. TCRdb keeps only in-frame clones here, not all; method: immunoSEQ multiplex PCR. The sample contains more than 300,000 clones, about 89% of which appear only once. The specimen was peripheral blood. The receptors stem from a man in his late teens or twenties who had recovered from COVID-19.

The rearrangement links TRBV5-4 to TRBJ2-7; 9 bases fit TRBD1. Looked up from germline, CDR1 is SGHNT and CDR2 is YYREEE (reference sequence). The CDR3 loop spans 15 amino acids. V lost 2 bases and J lost 2; bases outside the gene matches: 5. The DNA for the CDR3 is TGTGCCAGCAGCTTAGGACAGGGGCCTACCTACGAGCAGTACTTC. Translated: CASSLGQGPTYEQYF.

The chain recombines TRBV5-1 with TRBJ1-4; TRBD1 aligns across 7 bases. Germline V CDR1 and CDR2: SGHRS, YFSETQ. This CDR3 has 14 amino acids. The V gene end was trimmed by 0 bases and the J gene end by 4 bases; junction bases not matched to a gene: 0. DNA of the CDR3: TGCGCCAGCAGCTTGGACAGGGGTAATGAAAAACTGTTTTTT. It specifies CASSLDRGNEKLFF. The full variable domain, its missing parts supplied by reference TRBV5-1 and TRBJ1-4, is KAGVTQTPRYLIKTRGQQVTLSCSPISGHRSVSWYQQTPGQGLQFLFEYFSETQRNKGNFPGRFSGRQFSNSRSEMNVSTLELGDSALYLCASSLDRGNEKLFFGSGTQLSVL.

This chain connects TRBV27 to TRBJ1-2; D is unclear. The germline CDR1 and CDR2 sequences are MNHEY and SMNVEV (reference sequence). The CDR3 is 15 residues long. Trimming cost V 2 bases and J 8 bases, with 18 bases left between them. Written as DNA, the CDR3 is TGTGCCAGCAGTTTAAGCGTTGTAAGTCCCCGGGGCTACACCTTC. This codes for CASSLSVVSPRGYTF.

This clone appeared once. This chain links TRBV29-1 with TRBJ2-3, with TRBD2 identical over 13 bases. CDR1 and CDR2 from the germline V gene are SQVTM and ANQGSEA. Trimming removed 4 bases from V and 3 bases from J; junction bases left unmatched: 4. The CDR3 covers 15 residues. The CDR3 spells CSVVGTSGKTDTQYF. CDR3 nucleotide sequence: TGCAGCGTTGTCGGGACTAGCGGGAAGACAGATACGCAGTATTTT.

The rearrangement joins TRBV4-2 to TRBJ2-3; D gene ambiguous. CDR3 length equals 14 residues. CDR1 and CDR2 (germline): LGHNA, YNFKEQ. V shed 3 bases and J shed 0 bases, with 7 bases lying between them. DNA for the CDR3: TGTGCCAGCAGCCACGACGGGAGCACAGATACGCAGTATTTT. Amino acid sequence: CASSHDGSTDTQYF.

The CDR3 here is CAISESLGLGKTGELFF. In DNA, the CDR3 is TGTGCCATCAGTGAGTCCCTAGGACTTGGAAAGACCGGGGAGCTGTTTTTT. This sequence joins TRBV10-3 and TRBJ2-2; D perhaps matches TRBD2 (5 bases). V lost 0 bases and J 5 bases, leaving 16 bases between the germline ends. The CDR3 is 17 amino acids. Germline CDR1 and CDR2: ENHRY and SYGVKD.

This clone turned up a few times. The V call is TRBV2, the J call TRBJ1-2, with no clear D. Trimming shortened V by 2 bases and J by 3 bases, and 7 bases separated the two germline ends. The CDR3 totals 13 residues. Per germline, CDR1 SNHLY and CDR2 FYNNEI. The chain's CDR3 is CASSESGDYGYTF. The CDR3 region has the DNA TGTGCCAGCAGTGAATCGGGAGACTATGGCTACACCTTC.

The chain carries TRBV2 and TRBJ2-1; possibly TRBD1 for D (5 bases). The CDR3 consists of 14 residues. Germline values: CDR1 SNHLY, CDR2 FYNNEI. V was trimmed by 4 bases and J by 0 bases, leaving 7 bases between them. CDR3 protein: CASSGQSSYNEQFF. In DNA, the CDR3 is TGTGCCAGCAGTGGACAGAGCTCCTACAATGAGCAGTTCTTC.

CDR3 in amino acids: CASSPPLAGVVDTQYF. Here the CDR3 DNA reads TGTGCCAGCAGCCCCCCCCTGGCGGGAGTTGTAGATACGCAGTATTTT. The genes are TRBV9 and TRBJ2-3, with 7 bases aligning to TRBD2. Germline lookup yields CDR1 SGDLS and CDR2 YYNGEE. The CDR3 is 16 amino acids. After removal of 4 bases from V and 5 bases from J, the junction contained 13 bases not matched to a gene.